This entry describes one T cell receptor beta chain. Antigen: not known. This record belongs to a study of cytomegalovirus exposure and HLA in healthy donors. Findings of the study overall: In a later analysis, several top co-occurrence clusters appeared linked to parvovirus B19, influenza, CMV and Epstein-Barr virus. Some highly shared sequence variants likely arose as a pipeline artifact.

PCR amplification relied on 60 Vbeta primers (plus 13 Jbeta primers). Some clones are missing from TCRdb's copy, which holds only in-frame ones; the method was immunoSEQ multiplex PCR. Its table lists 80,000 or so clones. This clonotype originated in a woman in her thirties in good health and CMV-seronegative. The sequencing sample was made of PBMCs.

The CDR3 region has the DNA TGTGCCAGCAGCCGGACTAGCCGGGATGAGCAGTTCTTC. It translates to CASSRTSRDEQFF. This chain joins TRBV4-2 and TRBJ2-1; TRBD2 aligns across 8 bases. Germline assignment: CDR1 LGHNA and CDR2 YNFKEQ. The CDR3 has 13 amino acids. V was pared by 4 bases and J by 8 bases, with 4 bases of the junction left unmatched.